The 30 T cell receptor beta chains below were found in one sample sequenced in a study of T-cell reconstitution after alpha-beta-depleted transplantation in children (dated by TCRdb to between 2015 and 2016). To prepare the library, PCR was applied. TCRdb lists the instrument as Illumina HiSeq 2500. To normalize quantification of the TCRbeta repertoire, the TCR libraries were built with molecular barcoding that relied on unique molecular identifiers. Using fastp trimming at Q25 and MiXCR clonotype assembly, TCRdb reanalyzed the public sequencing data and kept in-frame beta chains. Every distinct CDR3 protein forms one entry, paired with its most common genes and DNA. The sample yields over 85,000 distinct CDR3 sequences; 9% to 12% were counted once. Of the sample, 8% falls within the top ten clones. This material consisted of PBMCs from the stem cell graft donor, taken from the stem cell graft. The source of these receptors is a human donor who donated a stem cell graft to a child with acute lymphoblastic leukemia.

There are many counts of this clonotype. V gene TRBV11-2 combines with J gene TRBJ1-1; D call uncertain. The CDR3 runs 14 residues. The ends were cut back, 0 bases at V and 3 bases at J, with 8 bases in the middle. Germline V gene sequence: CDR1 SGHAT, CDR2 FQNNGV. The CDR3 DNA sequence: TGTGCCAGCAGCTTAGAGTTGGCGTACACTGAAGCTTTCTTT. Protein: CASSLELAYTEAFF.

This clonotype has ten or more counts. The rearrangement joins TRBV5-6 to TRBJ2-1; no definite D call. CDR3 length: 15 amino acids. Trimming took 1 base from V and 0 from J, leaving 8 bases between them. Germline values: CDR1 SGHDT, CDR2 YYEEEE. The CDR3 DNA follows: TGTGCCAGCAGCTTGCCGGCTAGCTCCTACAATGAGCAGTTCTTC. The encoded protein is CASSLPASSYNEQFF.

This clonotype was found many times. This sequence joins TRBV12-3 or TRBV12-4 and TRBJ2-7; no clear D. The germline V and J ends were trimmed by 9 bases and 2 bases, with 8 bases remaining between them. This CDR3 is built from 11 residues. The CDR3 bases are TGTGCCAGACCTCGGACCTACGAGCAGTACTTC. Its translation: CARPRTYEQYF.

Many counts were recorded for this clonotype. The chain employs TRBV3-1 and TRBJ2-5; 7 bases align to TRBD2. Germline assignment: CDR1 LGHDT and CDR2 YNNKEL (reference sequence). This CDR3 is 16 amino acids long. Trimming took 1 base from V and 2 from J; bases not matched to a gene: 7. CDR3: CASSQGFAAGQETQYF. The CDR3 DNA reads as TGTGCCAGCAGCCAAGGATTCGCAGCGGGGCAAGAGACCCAGTACTTC.

This clonotype was observed at least ten times. The J gene is TRBJ1-4, the V gene TRBV12-3 or TRBV12-4; D remains unclear. V lost 6 bases and J lost 4, with 6 bases in between. The CDR3 is 12 residues long. CDR3 sequence: CASRHFNEKLFF. The CDR3 region has the DNA TGTGCCAGCAGGCACTTTAATGAAAAACTGTTTTTT.

This clonotype was seen at least ten times. This chain uses TRBV5-1 with TRBJ2-7; 11 bases fit TRBD1. The CDR3 is 17 amino acids. With V trimmed by 0 bases and J by 0 bases, 5 bases remained unmatched. CDR1 is SGHRS and CDR2 is YFSETQ in the germline V gene. CDR3 DNA: TGCGCCAGCAGCTTGGGAACTGGGACAGGGGGCTCCTACGAGCAGTACTTC. It encodes CASSLGTGTGGSYEQYF.

About this clonotype: Just one base apart from a much larger clone, this may be a read error. The V gene is TRBV12-3 or TRBV12-4, the J gene TRBJ2-2; 15 bases map to TRBD2. The CDR3 is made up of 19 amino acids. The CDR3 sequence is CTSSPGLAGGPGNTGELFF. The CDR3 DNA sequence: TGTACCAGCAGCCCAGGACTAGCGGGAGGGCCGGGGAACACCGGGGAGCTGTTTTTT.

This clonotype was seen repeatedly, ten times or more. This chain links TRBV7-2 with TRBJ2-7; 9 bases match TRBD2. This CDR3 has 15 amino acids. Trimming took 5 bases from V and 7 from J; bases not matched to a gene: 12. Per germline, CDR1 SGHTA and CDR2 FQGNSA. The CDR3 nucleotides are TGTGCCAGCAGCCTACCTGGCGGGGGGGCTAGAGAGCAGTACTTC. Protein: CASSLPGGGAREQYF. Based on the CDR3 plus reference TRBV7-2 and TRBJ2-7, the full variable domain is GAGVSQSPSNKVTEKGKDVELRCDPISGHTALYWYRQSLGQGLEFLIYFQGNSAPDKSGLPSDRFSAERTGGSVSTLTIQRTQQEDSAVYLCASSLPGGGAREQYFGPGTRLTVT.

This clonotype has a single count. This rearrangement joins TRBV19 to TRBJ2-2; D is ambiguous. V lost 5 bases, J lost 3 bases, and 7 bases lay in between. Germline V gene lookup returns CDR1 LNHDA and CDR2 SQIVND (reference sequence). CDR3 length equals 13 residues. CDR3: CASSDQHTGELFF. Written as DNA, the CDR3 is TGTGCCAGTAGTGACCAGCACACCGGGGAGCTGTTTTTT. Supplemented by reference TRBV19 and TRBJ2-2, the full variable domain reads DGGITQSPKYLFRKEGQNVTLSCEQNLNHDAMYWYRQDPGQGLRLIYYSQIVNDFQKGDIAEGYSVSREKKESFPLTVTSAQKNPTAFYLCASSDQHTGELFFGEGSRLTVL.

This chain links TRBV2 with TRBJ2-3; TRBD1 agrees at 9 bases. CDR3 length: 15 amino acids. Germline V CDR1 and CDR2: SNHLY, FYNNEI. With 6 bases clipped from V and 2 bases from J, the junction kept 6 bases outside the gene matches. The CDR3 bases are TGTGCCAGCAGCCGGACAGGGGTTCCCACAGATACGCAGTATTTT. As protein: CASSRTGVPTDTQYF.

This clonotype was found many times. The chain is built from TRBV7-2 and TRBJ2-1; a possible D gene is TRBD2 (5 bases). Per the germline V gene, CDR1 is SGHTA and CDR2 is FQGNSA. This CDR3 contains 16 residues. V was cut by 0 bases and J by 0 bases, with 9 bases left in between. The CDR3 DNA reads as TGTGCCAGCAGCTTAGCCCCTAGCTCCTCCTACAATGAGCAGTTCTTC. It translates to CASSLAPSSSYNEQFF.

This clonotype was recorded many times. This chain links TRBV10-2 with TRBJ1-1, with TRBD1 matching 7 bases. This CDR3 spans 12 amino acids. V lost 0 bases to trimming and J lost 11 bases; unmatched junction nucleotides: 3. Per the germline V gene, CDR1 is WSHSY and CDR2 is SAAADI. The CDR3: CASSESTGIAFF. As DNA, the CDR3 is TGCGCCAGCAGTGAGTCGACAGGGATTGCTTTCTTT.

This clonotype appeared many times. V usage is TRBV20-1 and J usage is TRBJ1-1, with 7 bases matching TRBD1. Germline V gene data show CDR1 as DFQATT and CDR2 as SNEGSKA (reference sequence). The V segment lost 0 bases and the J segment 8 bases; nucleotides outside the gene matches: 3. The CDR3 sequence is 12 residues long. The CDR3 DNA sequence: TGCAGTGCTAGAGATCGAGGGGGCGAAGCTTTCTTT. Translating it yields CSARDRGGEAFF.

In its sample, this clonotype was seen many times. The chain is built from TRBV5-1 and TRBJ2-3, with no clear D. The CDR3 is 18 amino acids. Deletions cut 5 bases from V and 0 bases from J, with 22 bases between. Germline-derived CDR1 and CDR2 are SGHRS and YFSETQ. This CDR3 reads CASSLPREPSTSTDTQYF. Written as DNA, the CDR3 is TGCGCCAGCAGTCTCCCAAGAGAACCATCCACTAGCACAGATACGCAGTATTTT.

This chain links TRBV5-1 with TRBJ1-1; a weak D match, TRBD1 (5 bases). Trimming stripped 2 bases from V and 5 bases from J, with 13 bases between. The CDR3 contains 14 residues. Germline values: CDR1 SGHRS, CDR2 YFSETQ. This CDR3 reads CASSLKRGTTEAFF. CDR3 bases: TGCGCCAGCAGCTTAAAGAGGGGAACGACTGAAGCTTTCTTT.

A remark on this clonotype: One base away lies a much larger clone, so this may be a sequencing read error. The chain is built from TRBV29-1 and TRBJ2-6; the D is unclear. There are 15 residues in the CDR3. CDR1 and CDR2 from the germline V gene are SQVTM and ANQGSEA. Trimming left V 2 bases short and J 15 bases short, with 23 bases between. CDR3 in DNA: TGCAGCGTTGAATCGGTGCCACCTCCTGCCAAAGGCCTGACTTTC. Amino acids: CSVESVPPPAKGLTF.

This clonotype was counted ten times or more. The V call is TRBV5-1, the J call TRBJ2-5, with a tentative D call TRBD1 (6 bases). With 3 bases removed from V and 3 bases from J, the gap between germline ends came to 9 bases. Germline V lookup: CDR1 SGHRS, CDR2 YFSETQ. The CDR3 length is 13 residues. The DNA of the CDR3 is TGCGCCAGCAGCTCCAGGACAGAAGAGACCCAGTACTTC. This sequence encodes CASSSRTEETQYF.

As concerns this clonotype: The junction does not match germline at one end; this may be a read error. The gene calls are TRBV5-5 and TRBJ2-6, with TRBD2 identical over 11 bases. From germline, CDR1 is SGHKS and CDR2 YYEKEE (reference sequence). The CDR3 runs 18 residues. As DNA, the CDR3 is TGTGCCAGCAGCTTGATCACTAGCGGGAGAGGTGGGGCCAACGGCCTGACTTTC. It yields the protein CASSLITSGRGGANGLTF.

This clonotype was observed at least ten times. In nucleotides, the CDR3 is TGCAGCGTTGGGACAGGGGAAAACGAGCAGTACTTC. Translating gives CSVGTGENEQYF. The J gene is TRBJ2-7, the V gene TRBV29-1, with TRBD1 matching over 9 bases. From germline, CDR1 is SQVTM and CDR2 ANQGSEA. CDR3 length equals 12 residues. The trim removed 4 bases at V and 5 bases at J, leaving 3 bases unmatched.

There are many counts of this clonotype. The junction and the germline gene differ at one end; a read error may be behind it. This chain connects TRBV10-1 to TRBJ1-3, with D unresolved. The CDR3 consists of 12 residues. The germline V gene encodes CDR1 WNHNN and CDR2 SYGVQD (reference sequence). The CDR3 nucleotides are TGCGCCAGCAGTGAAGGTCCGGTGGGGTCAAATTTT. It is translated as CASSEGPVGSNF.

This clonotype has ten or more counts. This chain connects TRBV6-2 or TRBV6-3 to TRBJ2-7; no reliable D call. The CDR3 sequence is 14 residues long. The germline V and J ends were trimmed by 7 bases and 5 bases, with 18 bases remaining between them. The germline V gene encodes CDR1 MNHEY and CDR2 SVGEGT. As DNA, the CDR3 is TGTGCCAGCACCCTCCCCGACTGGCACAACGAGCAGTACTTC. Translated: CASTLPDWHNEQYF.

The table lists this clonotype with many counts. The chain employs TRBV29-1 and TRBJ2-7; the match to TRBD2 covers 7 bases. This CDR3 region has 13 residues. Per germline, CDR1 SQVTM and CDR2 ANQGSEA. Trimming removed 6 bases from V and 5 bases from J; junction bases left unmatched: 10. In DNA form, the CDR3 reads TGCAGCGTCGAACTAGCGAGTAAAAACGAGCAGTACTTC. Its protein is CSVELASKNEQYF.

This clonotype was observed at least ten times. The chain recombines TRBV6-2 or TRBV6-3 with TRBJ1-2, with TRBD1 matching 8 bases. Germline V CDR1 and CDR2: MNHEY, SVGEGT. The CDR3 contains 17 residues. The V segment lost 2 bases and the J segment 4 bases; nucleotides outside the gene matches: 12. CDR3 amino acids: CASSYEGYRGRSYGYTF. As DNA, the CDR3 is TGTGCCAGCAGTTACGAAGGATACAGGGGGAGGTCCTATGGCTACACCTTC.

This clonotype was observed at least ten times. The chain couples TRBV27 to TRBJ2-7; the D gene is possibly TRBD2 (6 bases). Germline V CDR1 and CDR2: MNHEY, SMNVEV (reference sequence). The CDR3 consists of 13 residues. With 5 bases removed from V and 7 bases from J, the gap between germline ends came to 15 bases. In DNA form, the CDR3 reads TGTGCCAGCAGTCCCTGGGGGGTAGGGGAGCAGTACTTC. Its translation: CASSPWGVGEQYF.

This clonotype has ten or more counts. CDR3 sequence (DNA): TGTGCCAGCAGTTCGTCCACCCGACTAGCCGCAGAGACCCAGTACTTC. It encodes CASSSSTRLAAETQYF. V gene TRBV28 combines with J gene TRBJ2-5, with 7 bases fitting TRBD2. CDR1 and CDR2 (germline): MDHEN, SYDVKM. This CDR3 spans 16 amino acids. Trimming cost V 4 bases and J 4 bases; bases outside gene matches: 12.

Regarding this clonotype: A clone one base away is much larger, so this may be a read error. The V and J genes are TRBV29-1 and TRBJ2-6; TRBD1 is a possible D gene (5 bases). There are 19 residues in the CDR3. The germline CDR1 and CDR2 sequences are SQVTM and ANQGSEA. The CDR3 reads CSVGRWAGNSDSGANGLTF. The CDR3 DNA reads as TGCAGCGTTGGCAGATGGGCAGGGAACTCCGACTCTGGGGCCAACGGCCTGACTTTC.

V and J are TRBV28 and TRBJ2-7; D possibly uses TRBD1 or TRBD2 (5 bases each). Trimming shortened V by 1 base and J by 2 bases, and 15 bases separated the two germline ends. CDR1 and CDR2 from the germline V gene are MDHEN and SYDVKM. The CDR3 loop spans 16 amino acids. CDR3 nucleotides: TGTGCCAGCAGTTTATTAACGGGGCAGGCTCCCTACGAGCAGTACTTC. This gives the protein CASSLLTGQAPYEQYF.

This clonotype was detected many times. This chain joins TRBV7-2 and TRBJ2-5; 9 bases align to TRBD2. This CDR3 spans 14 amino acids. V lost 6 bases, J lost 4 bases, and 6 bases stayed unmatched. CDR1 SGHTA and CDR2 FQGNSA come from the germline V gene. The CDR3 DNA reads TGTGCCAGCAGAGCGGGGGGCGGGGCAGAGACCCAGTACTTC. It translates to CASRAGGGAETQYF.

This clonotype has a count of ten or more. V gene TRBV5-4 combines with J gene TRBJ2-1; D possibly corresponds to TRBD1 (5 bases). This CDR3 region has 15 residues. CDR1 and CDR2 from the germline V gene are SGHNT and YYREEE (reference sequence). The V end was cut by 2 bases, the J end by 0 bases, with 9 bases between. The CDR3 nucleotides read TGTGCCAGCAGCTTCCCGACAGCCTCCTACAATGAGCAGTTCTTC. As protein: CASSFPTASYNEQFF.

This clonotype was observed at least ten times. The CDR3 bases are TGCAGTGCTAGTCACGGGGATGGCTACACCTTC. It codes for CSASHGDGYTF. The chain links TRBV20-1 to TRBJ1-2, with D unclear. Per germline, CDR1 DFQATT and CDR2 SNEGSKA (reference sequence). V gave up 3 bases and J gave up 6 bases, with 8 bases separating them. The CDR3 contains 11 residues.